This T cell receptor beta chain emerged from a study of regulatory T cells. The study's findings and limits: Regulatory T cells showed the strongest V-J pair restriction and V/J gene skewing among patient repertoires. Patient CD8+ T cells trended nonsignificantly toward lower Shannon entropy than control CD8+ cells.

Germline assignment: CDR1 LNHDA and CDR2 SQIVND (reference sequence). CDR3 length: 13 amino acids. V lost 6 bases and J lost 9, with 15 bases in between. Every patient with CD3G deficiency had evidence of autoimmunity. At testing, patients were 2 to 39 years old, with reduced naive and increased memory T-cell proportions. As for this clone: Its antigen remains unknown.

The primer mix had 52 TRBV and 13 TRBJ primers. Here immunoSEQ multiplex PCR was the method, and the copy in TCRdb shows in-frame clones only, minus some. The table has about 17,000 clones, 80% to 95% seen once. Material for sequencing was CD8+ T cells sorted from blood. The chain has TRBV19 and TRBJ1-5, with D tentatively TRBD1 (6 bases). The TCR comes from a person under 35 with CD3G deficiency. CDR3 sequence reads: CASRTGSRRPQHF. In nucleotides, the CDR3 is TGTGCCAGTAGGACAGGCTCCCGGCGGCCCCAGCATTTT.